These T cell receptor beta chains were read from a single sample in a study of blood T cell repertoires in COVID-19. Measured with immunoSEQ multiplex PCR; TCRdb has only the in-frame clones, and not every one. This sample has roughly 260,000 clones; approximately 86% occur once, and the top ten carry about 3%. Sequences were obtained from peripheral blood. These receptors were taken from a young woman with acute or convalescent COVID-19. CDR3s include the opening cysteine and the closing phenylalanine or tryptophan. D genes are given only for firm matches. Clone size is given for some rows only: seen once, a few or many times, or a class if the clone is expanded.

j_call	clone_size	d_call	v_call	cdr3_aa	cdr3_nt
TRBJ1-2	-	-	TRBV30	CAWSLGINYGYTF	TGTGCCTGGAGCCTAGGAATTAACTATGGCTACACCTTC
TRBJ2-7	-	TRBD1	TRBV18	CASSPQGQGARYEQYF	TGTGCCAGCTCACCACAAGGACAGGGGGCGCGCTACGAGCAGTACTTC
TRBJ2-7	-	-	TRBV10-2	CASGRGGEQYF	TGCGCCAGCGGCCGGGGAGGCGAGCAGTACTTC
TRBJ1-1	-	-	TRBV3-1/TRBV3-2	CASSHWGGNRTEAFF	TGTGCCAGCAGCCACTGGGGAGGGAACCGAACTGAAGCTTTCTTT
TRBJ2-1	-	TRBD2	TRBV7-9	CASSLGLAGGNEQFF	TGTGCCAGCAGCCTGGGACTAGCGGGAGGTAATGAGCAGTTCTTC
TRBJ2-4	-	TRBD1	TRBV7-9	CASSLVLQGATKNIQYF	TGTGCCAGCAGCTTAGTGTTACAGGGGGCGACCAAAAACATTCAGTACTTC
TRBJ2-1	-	-	TRBV2	CASRADSYNEQFF	TGTGCCAGCAGAGCGGACTCCTACAATGAGCAGTTCTTC
TRBJ2-7	-	-	TRBV28	CASRPGSALDEQYF	TGTGCCAGTCGCCCAGGGTCCGCTCTGGACGAGCAGTACTTC
TRBJ2-4	once	TRBD1	TRBV6-1	CASSVNKPGQGIKNIQYF	TGTGCCAGCAGTGTAAACAAACCGGGACAGGGAATCAAAAACATTCAGTACTTC
TRBJ1-6	-	TRBD1	TRBV7-9	CASSPGQGRAPLHF	TGTGCCAGCAGCCCTGGACAGGGGAGGGCACCCCTCCACTTT
TRBJ2-7	-	TRBD1	TRBV7-2	CASSPSGQGGLKQYF	TGTGCCAGCAGCCCATCGGGACAGGGGGGTCTAAAGCAGTACTTC
TRBJ2-1	once	TRBD2	TRBV11-2	CASSSGTSWNNEQFF	TGTGCCAGCAGCTCCGGGACTAGTTGGAACAATGAGCAGTTCTTC
TRBJ2-2	-	TRBD2	TRBV7-2	CASSPWTSGRSTGELFF	TGTGCCAGCAGCCCTTGGACTAGCGGGAGGTCCACCGGGGAGCTGTTTTTT
TRBJ1-3	once	-	TRBV18	CASSPGHPPGNTIYF	TGTGCCAGCTCCCCGGGACACCCGCCTGGAAACACCATATATTTT
TRBJ2-7	once	-	TRBV28	CASIDGGSSSYEQYF	TGTGCCAGCATCGATGGTGGCTCTAGCTCCTACGAGCAGTACTTC
TRBJ2-3	few	TRBD2	TRBV4-1	CASSRGFGGDGTDTQYF	TGCGCCAGCAGCCGAGGTTTCGGGGGGGACGGCACAGATACGCAGTATTTT
TRBJ1-5	-	-	TRBV2	CASSVQGLGNQPQHF	TGTGCCAGCAGTGTGCAGGGACTGGGCAATCAGCCCCAGCATTTT
TRBJ1-6	-	-	TRBV6-2/TRBV6-3	CASSYTRVFNSPLHF	TGTGCCAGCAGTTACACCCGGGTTTTTAATTCACCCCTCCACTTT
TRBJ1-4	-	-	TRBV10-2	CASSQQGANEKLFF	TGCGCCAGCAGCCAACAAGGAGCTAATGAAAAACTGTTTTTT
TRBJ2-5	-	-	TRBV7-2	CASSLIPETQYF	TGTGCCAGCAGCTTAATCCCGGAGACCCAGTACTTC
TRBJ2-7	-	-	TRBV7-2	CASSFSYSTMGEQYF	TGTGCCAGCAGCTTTTCTTACAGTACAATGGGCGAGCAGTACTTC
TRBJ2-5	-	TRBD1	TRBV6-5	CASSRPRTGAETQYF	TGTGCCAGCAGTCGACCCAGGACAGGGGCAGAGACCCAGTACTTC
TRBJ2-1	-	TRBD2	TRBV10-3	CAISDGAGRSNEQFF	TGTGCCATCAGTGACGGAGCGGGACGATCCAATGAGCAGTTCTTC
TRBJ1-3	-	-	TRBV7-9	CASSSGPGNTIYF	TGTGCCAGCAGTTCCGGTCCGGGGAACACCATATATTTT
TRBJ2-2	-	-	TRBV5-5	CASSFSQGNTGELFF	TGTGCCAGCAGCTTTTCACAGGGAAACACCGGGGAGCTGTTTTTT
TRBJ2-2	-	-	TRBV27	CASSGGFTGELFF	TGTGCCAGCAGTGGAGGGTTCACCGGGGAGCTGTTTTTT
TRBJ2-7	-	-	TRBV6-5	CASSYGVGDPQYF	TGTGCCAGCAGTTATGGGGTCGGGGATCCGCAGTACTTC